Listed below are T cell receptor beta chains from one sample, sequenced in a study of blood T cell repertoires in COVID-19. The repertoire was sequenced with immunoSEQ multiplex PCR; TCRdb's copy has only in-frame clones and lacks some. The sample shows more than 120,000 clones, approximately 88% of them seen only once. Sample: peripheral blood. These receptors all come from a woman aged 45 to 65 with acute or convalescent COVID-19. Both conserved end residues are part of each CDR3. D genes are given only for firm matches. For some rows the clone size is stated as once, few or many, or as a class when expanded; others skip it.

size: -; J: TRBJ1-3; D: -; V: TRBV19; CDR3: CASRGLDPAKGNTIYF; DNA: TGTGCCAGTAGGGGCCTTGACCCGGCAAAAGGAAACACCATATATTTT
size: -; J: TRBJ2-6; D: -; V: TRBV11-2; CDR3: CASSSLISGANVLTF; DNA: TGTGCCAGCAGCTCCCTAATCTCTGGGGCCAACGTCCTGACTTTC
size: -; J: TRBJ2-1; D: TRBD2; V: TRBV4-2; CDR3: CASSRSTSDESNEQFF; DNA: TGTGCCAGCAGCCGTTCGACTAGCGACGAATCCAATGAGCAGTTCTTC
size: once; J: TRBJ2-7; D: TRBD1; V: TRBV27; CDR3: CASSFPGQGREEQYF; DNA: TGTGCCAGCAGTTTCCCGGGACAGGGTCGAGAAGAGCAGTACTTC
size: -; J: TRBJ1-2; D: TRBD1; V: TRBV2; CDR3: CASSDGQVGGYTF; DNA: TGTGCCAGCAGTGATGGACAGGTTGGAGGCTACACCTTC
size: few; J: TRBJ1-1; D: -; V: TRBV7-9; CDR3: CASSLERQARTEAFF; DNA: TGTGCCAGCAGCTTAGAGCGACAGGCGAGGACTGAAGCTTTCTTT
size: -; J: TRBJ2-6; D: -; V: TRBV7-7; CDR3: CASSLDQNSGANVLTF; DNA: TGTGCCAGCAGCTTAGATCAGAACTCTGGGGCCAACGTCCTGACTTTC
size: -; J: TRBJ2-5; D: -; V: TRBV19; CDR3: CASSQGQQETQYF; DNA: TGTGCCAGTAGCCAAGGACAGCAAGAGACCCAGTACTTC
size: -; J: TRBJ1-3; D: -; V: TRBV11-2; CDR3: CASKEAGNTIYF; DNA: TGTGCCAGCAAGGAGGCTGGAAACACCATATATTTT
size: -; J: TRBJ2-7; D: TRBD2; V: TRBV19; CDR3: CASSPRTSGSLYEQYF; DNA: TGTGCCAGTAGTCCCCGGACTAGCGGGAGCCTCTACGAGCAGTACTTC
size: -; J: TRBJ1-2; D: -; V: TRBV15; CDR3: CATSLTGLQNGYTF; DNA: TGTGCCACCTCCTTGACAGGCCTGCAAAATGGCTACACCTTC
size: -; J: TRBJ2-3; D: -; V: TRBV4-1; CDR3: CASSQDGGADTQYF; DNA: TGCGCCAGCAGCCAAGACGGCGGAGCAGATACGCAGTATTTT
size: -; J: TRBJ1-1; D: -; V: TRBV19; CDR3: CASSTNSGVNTEAFF; DNA: TGTGCCAGTAGTACCAACTCAGGGGTGAACACTGAAGCTTTCTTT
size: once; J: TRBJ1-4; D: -; V: TRBV9; CDR3: CASSPRLGGGTNEKLFF; DNA: TGTGCCAGCAGCCCTCGCTTAGGGGGGGGGACTAATGAAAAACTGTTTTTT
size: -; J: TRBJ1-2; D: TRBD1; V: TRBV27; CDR3: CASSPSTGDYGYTF; DNA: TGTGCCAGCAGTCCCTCGACAGGGGACTATGGCTACACCTTC
size: -; J: TRBJ2-6; D: -; V: TRBV7-3; CDR3: CASSQSGGAGANVLTF; DNA: TGTGCCAGCAGCCAGTCGGGTGGTGCAGGGGCCAACGTCCTGACTTTC
size: -; J: TRBJ2-7; D: -; V: TRBV30; CDR3: CAWRLTAYEQYF; DNA: TGTGCCTGGAGACTGACAGCCTACGAGCAGTACTTC
size: -; J: TRBJ1-3; D: -; V: TRBV12-3/TRBV12-4; CDR3: CASSLQGNTIYF; DNA: TGTGCCAGCAGTCTACAGGGAAACACCATATATTTT
size: -; J: TRBJ2-2; D: -; V: TRBV5-4; CDR3: CASSFIANTGELFF; DNA: TGTGCCAGCAGCTTCATAGCGAACACCGGGGAGCTGTTTTTT
size: -; J: TRBJ1-6; D: -; V: TRBV5-6; CDR3: CASSRTANSPLHF; DNA: TGTGCCAGCAGCCGGACAGCTAATTCACCCCTCCACTTT
size: few; J: TRBJ1-5; D: -; V: TRBV4-2; CDR3: CASSQGGGTNQPQHF; DNA: TGTGCCAGCAGCCAAGGCGGAGGGACCAATCAGCCCCAGCATTTT
size: -; J: TRBJ2-1; D: -; V: TRBV7-2; CDR3: CASSSTSGTPYNEQFF; DNA: TGTGCCAGCAGCTCCACTTCCGGGACACCTTACAATGAGCAGTTCTTC
size: -; J: TRBJ2-1; D: TRBD2; V: TRBV20-1; CDR3: CSASAREFIEQFF; DNA: TGCAGTGCTAGTGCGCGGGAGTTCATTGAGCAGTTCTTC
size: -; J: TRBJ2-2; D: -; V: TRBV5-6; CDR3: CASSLHGAGELFF; DNA: TGTGCCAGCAGCCTTCACGGGGCCGGGGAGCTGTTTTTT
size: -; J: TRBJ1-1; D: -; V: TRBV7-9; CDR3: CASSLEGLRNTEAFF; DNA: TGTGCCAGCAGTTTGGAGGGTTTGAGGAACACTGAAGCTTTCTTT
size: -; J: TRBJ2-5; D: -; V: TRBV15; CDR3: CATSSTLGAGETQYF; DNA: TGTGCCACCAGCAGCACTCTGGGGGCAGGTGAGACCCAGTACTTC
size: -; J: TRBJ2-7; D: -; V: TRBV7-3; CDR3: CASSLTNQGSGEQYF; DNA: TGTGCCAGCAGCTTAACAAATCAGGGTTCTGGCGAGCAGTACTTC
size: -; J: TRBJ1-5; D: -; V: TRBV30; CDR3: CAWSPTEYSNQPQHF; DNA: TGTGCCTGGAGCCCGACAGAATATAGCAATCAGCCCCAGCATTTT
size: -; J: TRBJ2-2; D: TRBD2; V: TRBV9; CDR3: CASSSGRVQNTGELFF; DNA: TGTGCCAGCAGCTCCGGGAGGGTTCAGAACACCGGGGAGCTGTTTTTT